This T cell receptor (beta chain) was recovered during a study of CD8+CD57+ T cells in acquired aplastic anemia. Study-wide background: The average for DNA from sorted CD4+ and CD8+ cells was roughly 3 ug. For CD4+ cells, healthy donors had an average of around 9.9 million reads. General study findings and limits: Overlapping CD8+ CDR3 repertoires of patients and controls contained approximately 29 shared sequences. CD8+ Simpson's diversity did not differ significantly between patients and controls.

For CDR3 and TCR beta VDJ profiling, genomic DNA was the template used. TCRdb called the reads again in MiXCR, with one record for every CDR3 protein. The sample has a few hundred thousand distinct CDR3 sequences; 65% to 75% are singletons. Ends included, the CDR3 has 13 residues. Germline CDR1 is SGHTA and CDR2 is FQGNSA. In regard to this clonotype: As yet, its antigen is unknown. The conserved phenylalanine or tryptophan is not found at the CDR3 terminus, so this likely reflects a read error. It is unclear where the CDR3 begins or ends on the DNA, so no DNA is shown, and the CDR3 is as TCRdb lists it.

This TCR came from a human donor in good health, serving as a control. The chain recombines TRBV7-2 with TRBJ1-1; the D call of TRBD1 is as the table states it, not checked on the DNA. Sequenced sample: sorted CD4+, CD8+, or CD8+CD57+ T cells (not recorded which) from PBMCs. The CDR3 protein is CASSFTTGGYYEQ.